This T cell receptor (beta chain) was sequenced for a study of cytomegalovirus exposure and HLA in healthy donors. Concerning this clone: Its matching antigen is unknown.

PCR primers comprised 60 Vbeta and 13 Jbeta primers. The method was immunoSEQ multiplex PCR; TCRdb's version includes in-frame clones alone and lacks a portion of them. This sample's table reports around 140,000 clones. V lost 0 bases, J lost 8 bases, and 9 bases lay in between. This CDR3 spans 13 amino acids. From germline, CDR1 is SGHDT and CDR2 YYEEEE. The study's findings and limits: Certain sequence variants were highly shared and formed a cluster, and this cluster was likely a sequencing artifact. Immune exposure was documented only through CMV serostatus.

Sequences were obtained from PBMCs. The receptor was derived from a male donor in good health and CMV-seronegative. The chain is built from TRBV5-6 and TRBJ2-1, with a possible D match to TRBD2 (5 bases). The CDR3, as DNA: TGTGCCAGCAGCTTGGCCATGAGGGATGAGCAGTTCTTC. Its translation is CASSLAMRDEQFF.